This TCR beta chain comes out of a study of blood T cell repertoires in COVID-19 (dated by TCRdb to between 2020 and 2021). In the study overall: Samples covering the acute and convalescent phases of COVID-19 were provided by collaborators in the United States, Italy and Spain. The repertoires were released in a freely available public database meant as a resource for research on the immune response to SARS-CoV-2. Sample metadata almost always included a de-identified subject ID, COVID-19 status, age in years and sex. The prospective study material was composed of cDNA or gDNA derived from T cells, B-cell-depleted T cells, or PBMCs. The samples were drawn from the first 160 participants of the ongoing ImmuneRACE study and from 1,254 subjects provided by 6 global collaborators. Where available, HLA class I and class II types were taken from metadata supplied by the sample provider and were not determined by assay-based typing. Subjects who had been exposed to COVID-19, were actively infected with it, or had recovered from it provided the deeply sampled blood TCRbeta repertoires that made up the dataset. Overall study outcomes, separate from this receptor: How much clinical and demographic metadata was included differed by source and by participant, and the metadata was provided uncurated.

As for this clone: This receptor's antigen is unknown. No qualities accompany the bases; no much larger clone lies one base away.

TCRbeta CDR3 regions were amplified from genomic DNA by means of the immunoSEQ Assay, a bias-controlled multiplex PCR. Concerning the study's data processing: Nucleated cell counts per sample were estimated from amplification of reference gene primers within the assay. To quantify the absolute abundance of each unique TCRbeta CDR3 rearrangement, sequence reads were collapsed and filtered. For each sample, productive Simpson clonality was calculated by taking the square root of Simpson's diversity index across productive rearrangements. The clones in this table, taken by TCRdb from immuneACCESS, are in-frame only. Not every clone is retained; where verified, under half of the shortfall comes from an unresolved V gene, and the cause of the rest is unknown. That table gives V, J and clone size, and the DNA gave D and trimming. Counted in this sample were around 190,000 clones; approximately 91% of them appeared once. The biggest ten clones account for over 15% of the sample.

One collaborating source in Seattle enrolled patients during active infection and followed them longitudinally through the course of disease. Collaborating institutions collected whole blood in K2EDTA tubes following their own protocols. For TCRbeta analysis, collaborators shipped samples as frozen whole blood, isolated PBMCs, or DNA extracted from either of those sample types. V sheds 0 bases and J sheds 8 bases, leaving 13 bases between their ends. From the cysteine up to the phenylalanine, the CDR3 has a length of 14 residues. Only the CDR3 part of the read is kept: 42 bases, read in frame from the first base. From a lookup of the germline V gene, CDR1 and CDR2 are ENHRY and SYGVKD.

The clonotype originates from a man aged 50-60 years with COVID-19, enrolled during active disease. This chain joins TRBV10-3 to TRBJ1-2; no confident D gene assignment can be made. What was sequenced was peripheral blood. In nucleotide form, the sequence is TGTGCCATCAGTGAGTCGCGGGAGGAGAGGGGCTACACCTTC. It encodes CAISESREERGYTF.